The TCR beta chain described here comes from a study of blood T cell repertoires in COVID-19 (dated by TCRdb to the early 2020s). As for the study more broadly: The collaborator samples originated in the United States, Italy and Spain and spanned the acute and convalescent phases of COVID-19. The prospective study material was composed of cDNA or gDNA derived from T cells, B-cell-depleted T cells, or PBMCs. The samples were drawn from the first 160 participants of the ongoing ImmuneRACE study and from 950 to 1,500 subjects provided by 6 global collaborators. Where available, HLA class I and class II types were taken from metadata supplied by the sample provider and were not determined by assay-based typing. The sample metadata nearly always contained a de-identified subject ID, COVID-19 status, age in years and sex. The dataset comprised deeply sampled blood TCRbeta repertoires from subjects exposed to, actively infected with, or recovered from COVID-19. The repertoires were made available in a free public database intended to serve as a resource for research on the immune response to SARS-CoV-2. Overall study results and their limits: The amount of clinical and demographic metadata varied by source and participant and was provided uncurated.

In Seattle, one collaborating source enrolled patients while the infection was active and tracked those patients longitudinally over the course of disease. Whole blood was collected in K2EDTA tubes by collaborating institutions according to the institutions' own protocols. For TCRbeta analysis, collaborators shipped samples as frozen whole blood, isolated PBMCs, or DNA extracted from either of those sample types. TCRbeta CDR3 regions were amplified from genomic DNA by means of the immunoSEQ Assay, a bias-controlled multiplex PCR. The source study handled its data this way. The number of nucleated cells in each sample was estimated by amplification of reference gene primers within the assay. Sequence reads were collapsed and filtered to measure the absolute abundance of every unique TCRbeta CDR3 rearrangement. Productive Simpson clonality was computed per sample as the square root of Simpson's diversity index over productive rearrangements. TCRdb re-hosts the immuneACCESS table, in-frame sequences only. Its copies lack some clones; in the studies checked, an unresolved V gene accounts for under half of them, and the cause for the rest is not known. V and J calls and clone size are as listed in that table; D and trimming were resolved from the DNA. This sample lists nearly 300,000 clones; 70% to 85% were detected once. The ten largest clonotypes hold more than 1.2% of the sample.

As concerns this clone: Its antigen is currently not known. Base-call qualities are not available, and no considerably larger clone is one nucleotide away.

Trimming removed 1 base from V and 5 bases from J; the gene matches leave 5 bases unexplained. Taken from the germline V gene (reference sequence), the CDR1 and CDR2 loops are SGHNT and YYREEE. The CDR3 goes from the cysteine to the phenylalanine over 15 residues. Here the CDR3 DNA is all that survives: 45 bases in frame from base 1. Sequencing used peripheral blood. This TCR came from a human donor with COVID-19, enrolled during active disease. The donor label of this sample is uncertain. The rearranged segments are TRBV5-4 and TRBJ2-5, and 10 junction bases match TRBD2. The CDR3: CASSLSSGSLETQYF. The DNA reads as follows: TGTGCCAGCAGCTTGTCTAGCGGGAGTCTTGAGACCCAGTACTTC.